This T cell receptor beta chain was sequenced during a study of identifying expanded T cells in peripheral blood (dated by TCRdb to about 2019). Study-wide context: Technical replicates were generated by sequencing separate aliquots of the same genomic DNA pool, with four replicates compared pairwise. Overall study outcomes, separate from this receptor: The binomial model flagged around 1.2 differentially abundant clones between technical replicates, compared with about 15 over about 2 weeks and roughly 19 over around 4 weeks. Both the number of clones called differentially abundant and the false-positive rate were significantly reduced by the beta-binomial model across all healthy-donor time intervals. The authors expected biological variance in healthy repertoires might increase further over much longer intervals such as months to years. In all healthy donors, the variance in clone template counts between samples taken two weeks apart rose significantly as total template count increased.

The immunoSEQ Assay, which relies on bias-controlled multiplex PCR amplification of genomic DNA, was used to profile TCRbeta CDR3 regions. In the source study's methods: To quantify the absolute abundance of each unique TCRbeta CDR3 region, the sequences were collapsed and filtered. Differential abundance was tested with a binomial (Fisher-equivalent) model and with a beta-binomial model adding time-dependent variance fitted from healthy donors. Any clone with fewer than 5 combined templates was excluded, and a clone was called differentially abundant if its Benjamini-Hochberg FDR was below 0.01. The form v = (b*log(k)+a)^2 was used to model beta-binomial variance as a function of total template count across the two samples. The immuneACCESS repertoire file appears here via TCRdb, limited to in-frame rearrangements. These files lack a portion of the clones; in checked studies, under half of the deficit traces to unresolved V genes, and the cause of the others is not known. From that table come the V and J calls and clone size; the DNA was used to work out D and trimming. For this sample there are 100,000 to 150,000 clones; approximately 86% appear just once. 7.5% to 9% of the sample comes from the top ten.

During the collection period, no immune events, such as infections, were documented for the healthy donors. Time-dependent variance in a beta-binomial model of T-cell clone differential abundance was calibrated using healthy-donor blood repertoires as a training cohort. There were some ten healthy donors in the training cohort, of whom 3 were female and 7 were male. An age range of roughly 25 to 65 years, with an average of around 44 years, was recorded for the donors. Whole blood was collected from each healthy donor at three time points spaced 2 to 3 weeks apart and obtained from a commercial supplier. For immunosequencing, genomic DNA was extracted from unsorted whole blood. Concerning this clone itself: Its antigen is unknown. Base-call qualities are not available, and no considerably larger clone is one nucleotide away.

Sequencing was done on a sample of blood. The TCR was taken from a person aged 18 to 75 in good health.

The nucleotide sequence reads as follows: TGTGCCAGCCAAAAGACTAGTGGTTTCTACGAGCAGTACTTC. Translated, this is CASQKTSGFYEQYF. This receptor chain uses TRBV13 and TRBJ2-7; TRBD2 could be the D gene, as 6 bases match. Cut back by 8 bases and 3 bases, the V and J ends lie 17 bases apart. CDR1 and CDR2 are drawn from the germline V gene (reference sequence): PRHDT, FYEKMQ. Inclusive of the bounding cysteine and phenylalanine, the CDR3 is 14 residues long. Only CDR3 DNA is held: 42 bases, read in frame from base 1.